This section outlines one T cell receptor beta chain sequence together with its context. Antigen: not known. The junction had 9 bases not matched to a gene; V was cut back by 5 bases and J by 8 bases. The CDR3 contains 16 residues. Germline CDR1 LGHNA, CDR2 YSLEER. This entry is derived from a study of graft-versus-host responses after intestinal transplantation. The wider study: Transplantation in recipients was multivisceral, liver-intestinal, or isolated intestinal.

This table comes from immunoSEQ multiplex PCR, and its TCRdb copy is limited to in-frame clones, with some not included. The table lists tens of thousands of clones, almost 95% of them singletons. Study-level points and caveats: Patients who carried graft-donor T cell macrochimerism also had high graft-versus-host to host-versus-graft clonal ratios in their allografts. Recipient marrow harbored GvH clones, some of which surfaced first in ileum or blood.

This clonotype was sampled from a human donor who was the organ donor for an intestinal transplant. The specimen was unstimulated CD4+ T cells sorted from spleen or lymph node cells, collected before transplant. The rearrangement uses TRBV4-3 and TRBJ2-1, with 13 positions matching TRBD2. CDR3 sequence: CASSDKLAGGPYEQFF. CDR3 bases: TGCGCCAGCAGCGACAAACTAGCGGGGGGGCCTTATGAGCAGTTCTTC.